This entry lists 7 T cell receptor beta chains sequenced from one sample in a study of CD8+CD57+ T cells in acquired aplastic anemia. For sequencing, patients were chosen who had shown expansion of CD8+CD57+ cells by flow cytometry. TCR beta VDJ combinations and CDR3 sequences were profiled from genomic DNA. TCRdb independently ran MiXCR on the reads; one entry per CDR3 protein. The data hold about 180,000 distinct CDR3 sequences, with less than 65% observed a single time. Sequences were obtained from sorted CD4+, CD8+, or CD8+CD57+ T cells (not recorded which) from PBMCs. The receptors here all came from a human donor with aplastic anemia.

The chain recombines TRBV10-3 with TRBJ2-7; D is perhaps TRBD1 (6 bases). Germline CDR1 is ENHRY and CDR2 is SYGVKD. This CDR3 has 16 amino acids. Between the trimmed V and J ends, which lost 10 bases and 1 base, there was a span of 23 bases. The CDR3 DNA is TGTGCCAGCAGCTTAACACAGGGTATTTGGTCCTACGAGCAGTACTTC. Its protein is CASSLTQGIWSYEQYF.

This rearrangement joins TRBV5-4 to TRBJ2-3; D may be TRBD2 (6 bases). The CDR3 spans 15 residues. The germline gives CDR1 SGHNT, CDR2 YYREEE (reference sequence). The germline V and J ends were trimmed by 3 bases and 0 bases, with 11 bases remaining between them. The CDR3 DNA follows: TGTGCCAGCAGCTCACTAGCAGCTAGCACAGATACGCAGTATTTT. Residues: CASSSLAASTDTQYF.

Here the CDR3 DNA reads TGTGCCATCAGTGAGTCGGACAGGGTTGGGGACGAGCAGTACTTC. It translates to CAISESDRVGDEQYF. The J gene is TRBJ2-7, the V gene TRBV10-3; TRBD1 agrees at 8 bases. V trimming: 0 bases; J trimming: 5 bases; junction bases outside the gene matches: 6. The CDR3 is made up of 15 amino acids. CDR1 is ENHRY, CDR2 SYGVKD, per germline.

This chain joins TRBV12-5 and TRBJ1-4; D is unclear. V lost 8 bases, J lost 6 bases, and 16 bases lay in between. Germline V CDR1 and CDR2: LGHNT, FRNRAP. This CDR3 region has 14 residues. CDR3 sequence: CASKAGNRDEKLFF. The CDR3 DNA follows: TGTGCTAGTAAGGCGGGGAATCGGGATGAAAAACTGTTTTTT.

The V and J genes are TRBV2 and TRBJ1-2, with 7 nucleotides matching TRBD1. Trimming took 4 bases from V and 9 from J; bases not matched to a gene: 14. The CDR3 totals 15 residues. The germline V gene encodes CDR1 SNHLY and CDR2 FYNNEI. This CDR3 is CASSVWDSEVGSYTF. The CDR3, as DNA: TGTGCCAGCAGTGTCTGGGACAGTGAGGTTGGTAGCTACACCTTC. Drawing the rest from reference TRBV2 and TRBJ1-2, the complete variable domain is EPEVTQTPSHQVTQMGQEVILRCVPISNHLYFYWYRQILGQKVEFLVSFYNNEISEKSEIFDDQFSVERPDGSNFTLKIRSTKLEDSAMYFCASSVWDSEVGSYTFGSGTRLTVV.

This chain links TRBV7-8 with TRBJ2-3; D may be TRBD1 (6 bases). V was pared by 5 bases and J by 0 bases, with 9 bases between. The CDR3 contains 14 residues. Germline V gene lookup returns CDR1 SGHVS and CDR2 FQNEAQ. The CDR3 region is CASSQGPSTDTQYF. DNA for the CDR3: TGTGCCAGCAGCCAGGGGCCTAGCACAGATACGCAGTATTTT. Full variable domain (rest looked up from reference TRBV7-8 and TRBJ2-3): GAGVSQSPRYKVAKRGQDVALRCDPISGHVSLFWYQQALGQGPEFLTYFQNEAQLDKSGLPSDRFFAERPEGSVSTLKIQRTQQEDSAVYLCASSQGPSTDTQYFGPGTRLTVL.

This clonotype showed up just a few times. CDR3 region: CAISGNTEAFF. CDR3 nucleotides: TGTGCCATCAGTGGGAACACTGAAGCTTTCTTT. V usage is TRBV10-3 and J usage is TRBJ1-1; no definite D call. Germline CDR1 ENHRY, CDR2 SYGVKD. The V and J ends lost 4 bases and 1 base respectively, with 1 base between them. CDR3 length equals 11 residues.